These T cell receptor beta chains were read from a single sample in a study of blood T cell repertoires in COVID-19. Some clones are missing from TCRdb's copy, which holds only in-frame ones; the method was immunoSEQ multiplex PCR. The table records 150,000 to 200,000 clones, roughly nine tenths of them present only once. The sequenced sample was peripheral blood. The source of these receptors is a young man who had recovered from COVID-19. Both conserved end residues are part of each CDR3. Fields, in order: V gene, clone size, J gene, D gene, CDR3 DNA, CDR3 protein. D genes are given only for firm matches. Not all rows give a size; the values are once, few, many and, for expanded clones, a class.

>TRBV19|NA|TRBJ1-2|NA
TGTGCCAGTAGTACCGAGCGGACGGGAGCTAACTATGGCTACACCTTC
CASSTERTGANYGYTF
>TRBV5-1|NA|TRBJ1-6|NA
TGCGCCAGCAGCTTGAATACCCCCGGTAATTCACCCCTCCACTTT
CASSLNTPGNSPLHF
>TRBV29-1|NA|TRBJ2-7|TRBD2
TGCAGCGTCGGCGCCGTCAATAGCGGGAGTTCCTACGAGCAGTACTTC
CSVGAVNSGSSYEQYF
>TRBV6-4|NA|TRBJ1-4|NA
TGTGCCAGCAGTGAGGACGGCGCCTCGGGGGGGCTGTTTTTT
CASSEDGASGGLFF
>TRBV19|NA|TRBJ2-7|NA
TGTGCCAGTAGTCCCCGTTGGTCCACTTCCCACGAGCAGTACTTC
CASSPRWSTSHEQYF
>TRBV6-1|NA|TRBJ1-1|NA
TGTGCCAGCAGTGAACCGGGACAGAACACTGAAGCTTTCTTT
CASSEPGQNTEAFF
>TRBV6-2/TRBV6-3|once|TRBJ1-5|NA
TGTGCCAGCAGTTACCGCCGGACAGAAAATCAGCCCCAGCATTTT
CASSYRRTENQPQHF
>TRBV7-9|NA|TRBJ1-2|NA
TGTGCCAGCAGCCTTGGGGGGGACGGCTACACCTTC
CASSLGGDGYTF
>TRBV5-1|NA|TRBJ2-4|TRBD1
TGCGCCAGCAGCACGGGGACAGTCTTAGCCAAAAACATTCAGTACTTC
CASSTGTVLAKNIQYF
>TRBV4-3|NA|TRBJ2-5|NA
TGCGCCAGCAGCCAAGTATTGAGGGTCCAAGAGACCCAGTACTTC
CASSQVLRVQETQYF